These 13 T cell receptor beta chains were all obtained from the same sample, sequenced in a study of blood T cell repertoires in COVID-19. Clones were read by immunoSEQ multiplex PCR, and TCRdb kept only the in-frame ones, dropping some. The repertoire holds about 81,000 clones, with approximately 82% as singletons. Sample: peripheral blood. These receptors were taken from a man in his fifties or sixties with acute or convalescent COVID-19.

This clone was counted a single time. At one of its ends the junction is not consistent with the germline gene, which may arise from a read error. The chain uses TRBV7-2 and TRBJ2-1, with 7 bases aligning to TRBD2. The CDR3 contains 14 residues. The germline gives CDR1 SGHTA, CDR2 FQGNSA. The CDR3 reads CASSLTASGSRELF. The CDR3 region has the DNA TGTGCCAGCAGCTTAACGGCTAGCGGATCACGAGAGCTCTTC. The entire variable domain, with the rest obtained from reference TRBV7-2 and TRBJ2-1, is as follows: GAGVSQSPSNKVTEKGKDVELRCDPISGHTALYWYRQSLGQGLEFLIYFQGNSAPDKSGLPSDRFSAERTGGSVSTLTIQRTQQEDSAVYLCASSLTASGSRELFGPGTRLTVL.

This chain uses TRBV14 with TRBJ1-6, with 9 bases aligning to TRBD1. This CDR3 contains 14 residues. Germline-derived CDR1 and CDR2 are SGHDN and FVKESK. V lost 4 bases to trimming and J lost 8 bases; unmatched junction nucleotides: 3. Written as DNA, the CDR3 is TGTGCCAGCAGCCCGGGACAGGGTCATTCACCCCTCCACTTT. Translation: CASSPGQGHSPLHF.

The chain employs TRBV19 and TRBJ2-5, with TRBD1 identical over 9 bases. Germline CDR1 is LNHDA and CDR2 is SQIVND (reference sequence). The CDR3 sequence is 16 residues long. J was trimmed by 4 bases and V by 3 bases; bases with no gene match: 9. The CDR3 sequence is CASSIQSGTGRETQYF. In DNA form, the CDR3 reads TGTGCCAGTAGTATCCAATCCGGGACAGGGAGAGAGACCCAGTACTTC.

The chain uses TRBV2 and TRBJ2-7, with D maybe TRBD1 (5 bases). This CDR3 has 12 amino acids. V was clipped by 7 bases and J by 12 bases, with 19 bases between them. Germline V lookup: CDR1 SNHLY, CDR2 FYNNEI. CDR3: CASIQVPARRYF. The CDR3 DNA follows: TGTGCCAGCATACAGGTCCCTGCCCGGAGGTACTTC.

The rearrangement uses TRBV7-2 and TRBJ2-5; 7 nucleotides line up with TRBD2. Germline-derived CDR1 and CDR2 are SGHTA and FQGNSA. The CDR3 runs 15 residues. Trimming at V came to 5 bases and at J to 2 bases, leaving 8 bases not matched to a gene. CDR3 sequence reads: CASSQLSSGQETQYF. The CDR3 region has the DNA TGTGCCAGCAGCCAACTCTCTAGCGGACAAGAGACCCAGTACTTC.

The rearrangement links TRBV15 to TRBJ2-7; the D gene is possibly TRBD2 (6 bases). The V gene lost 5 bases and the J gene lost 5 bases, with 10 bases spanning the gap. CDR1 is LNHNV, CDR2 YYDKDF, per germline (reference sequence). This CDR3 spans 12 amino acids. The CDR3 DNA follows: TGTGCCACCAGCGCCCCTAGCGACGAGCAGTACTTC. It specifies CATSAPSDEQYF.

This chain connects TRBV2 to TRBJ2-5; 8 bases agree with TRBD1. V lost 7 bases to trimming and J lost 3 bases; unmatched junction nucleotides: 4. Germline V gives CDR1 SNHLY, CDR2 FYNNEI. This CDR3 is built from 13 residues. DNA for the CDR3: TGTGCCAGCACCACGGACAGGGAAGAGACCCAGTACTTC. It is translated as CASTTDREETQYF.

The chain couples TRBV6-2 or TRBV6-3 to TRBJ1-6; 7 bases line up with TRBD1. Losses at the gene ends were 5 bases for V and 2 bases for J; bases not matched to a gene: 6. The CDR3 is 16 amino acids. Germline CDR1 is MNHEY and CDR2 is SVGEGT. The CDR3 protein is CASSTRDSAYNSPLHF. The CDR3 DNA reads as TGTGCCAGCAGTACCCGGGACAGTGCCTATAATTCACCCCTCCACTTT.

Here the CDR3 reads CASSPTGADGELFF. The CDR3 nucleotides read TGTGCCAGCAGTCCGACAGGGGCAGACGGGGAGCTGTTTTTT. This sequence joins TRBV6-5 and TRBJ2-2; 8 nucleotides line up with TRBD1. The CDR3 extends over 14 amino acids. The germline V gene encodes CDR1 MNHEY and CDR2 SVGAGI. Germline trimming cut 5 bases from V and 7 bases from J; bases unmatched to any gene: 6.

This clone was detected only once. The rearrangement links TRBV18 to TRBJ2-1, with a tentative D call TRBD2 (5 bases). With 2 bases removed from V and 8 bases from J, the gap between germline ends came to 13 bases. The CDR3 has 14 residues. The germline CDR1 and CDR2 sequences are KGHSH and LQKENI. The CDR3 loop is CASSPGLVGDEQFF. In DNA form, the CDR3 reads TGTGCCAGCTCACCAGGGTTGGTGGGAGATGAGCAGTTCTTC.

The V and J genes are TRBV24-1 and TRBJ2-2, with 7 bases aligning to TRBD2. The ends lost 3 bases at V and 5 bases at J; junction bases unmatched: 8. CDR3 length: 16 residues. CDR1 KGHDR and CDR2 SFDVKD come from the germline V gene. CDR3 residues: CATSDMVAGVTGELFF. As DNA, the CDR3 is TGTGCCACCAGTGATATGGTAGCGGGTGTTACCGGGGAGCTGTTTTTT.

The chain employs TRBV6-5 and TRBJ2-1; tentative D call: TRBD2 (5 bases). The length of the CDR3 is 15 residues. Germline assignment: CDR1 MNHEY and CDR2 SVGAGI. Trimming took 0 bases from V and 5 from J, leaving 11 bases between them. The CDR3 here is CASSYSGSRDNEQFF. DNA for the CDR3: TGTGCCAGCAGTTACTCAGGGTCGCGGGACAATGAGCAGTTCTTC.

The chain uses TRBV29-1 and TRBJ2-3, with 7 bases identical to TRBD2. CDR3 length: 14 residues. The J segment lost 3 bases and the V segment lost 6 bases, leaving 9 bases of the junction unmatched. Germline values: CDR1 SQVTM, CDR2 ANQGSEA. In nucleotides, the CDR3 is TGCAGCGTCGGCAATTTGGGAGGGACAGATACGCAGTATTTT. Its translation is CSVGNLGGTDTQYF.